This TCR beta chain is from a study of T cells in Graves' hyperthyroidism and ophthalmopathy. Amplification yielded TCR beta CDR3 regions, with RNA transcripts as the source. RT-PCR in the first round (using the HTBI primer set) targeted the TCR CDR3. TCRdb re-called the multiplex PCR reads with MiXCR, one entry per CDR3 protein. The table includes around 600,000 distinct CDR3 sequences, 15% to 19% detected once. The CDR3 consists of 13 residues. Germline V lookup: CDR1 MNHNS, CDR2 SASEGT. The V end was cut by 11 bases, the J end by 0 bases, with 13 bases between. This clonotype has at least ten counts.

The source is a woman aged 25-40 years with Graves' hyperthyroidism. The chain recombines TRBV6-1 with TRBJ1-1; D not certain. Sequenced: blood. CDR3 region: CAAREGLNTEAFF. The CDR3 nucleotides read TGTGCCGCGCGGGAAGGCCTGAACACTGAAGCTTTCTTT.